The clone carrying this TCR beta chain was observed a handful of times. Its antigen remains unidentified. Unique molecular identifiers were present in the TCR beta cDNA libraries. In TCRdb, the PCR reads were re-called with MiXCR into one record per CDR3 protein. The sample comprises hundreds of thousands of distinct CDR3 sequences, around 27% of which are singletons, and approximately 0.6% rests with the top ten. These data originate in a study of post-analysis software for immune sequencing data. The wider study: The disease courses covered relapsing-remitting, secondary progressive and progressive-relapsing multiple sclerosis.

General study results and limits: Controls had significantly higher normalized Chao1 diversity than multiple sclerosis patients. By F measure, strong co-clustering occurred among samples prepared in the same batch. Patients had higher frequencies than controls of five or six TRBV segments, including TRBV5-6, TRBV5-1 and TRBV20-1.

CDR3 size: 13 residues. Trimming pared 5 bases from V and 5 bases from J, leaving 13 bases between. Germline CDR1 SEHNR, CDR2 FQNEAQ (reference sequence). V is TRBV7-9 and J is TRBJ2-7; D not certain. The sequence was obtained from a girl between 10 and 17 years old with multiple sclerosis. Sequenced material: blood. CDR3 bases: TGTGCCAGCAGCGCTCACCCTACGGACGAGCAGTACTTC. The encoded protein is CASSAHPTDEQYF.